This TCR beta chain was retrieved from a study of T-cell memory formation after mild COVID-19. TCRdb re-called the 5' RACE reads through MiXCR, storing one row per CDR3 protein. The table has approximately 500,000 distinct CDR3 sequences, roughly 25% seen once. This clonotype was counted between two and nine times. Its specificity is unknown. Notes on the study in general: Second-wave clones peaking on day 37 lacked confirmed SARS-CoV-2 specificity.

The source of this sequence is an adult woman who had mild COVID-19 (a few samples of this study predate the infection). Cell type and time point are not known. Sequences were obtained from PBMCs or a T cell subset sorted from them (not recorded which).

The CDR3 DNA reads as TGCAGTGCTAATGGGCGACAGGGGGCTTCAATCTACGAGCAGTACTTC. It encodes CSANGRQGASIYEQYF. The chain couples TRBV20-1 to TRBJ2-7; TRBD1 matches at 10 bases. Germline-derived CDR1 and CDR2 are DFQATT and SNEGSKA (reference sequence). CDR3 size: 16 residues. Trimming cost V 4 bases and J 3 bases; bases outside gene matches: 12.